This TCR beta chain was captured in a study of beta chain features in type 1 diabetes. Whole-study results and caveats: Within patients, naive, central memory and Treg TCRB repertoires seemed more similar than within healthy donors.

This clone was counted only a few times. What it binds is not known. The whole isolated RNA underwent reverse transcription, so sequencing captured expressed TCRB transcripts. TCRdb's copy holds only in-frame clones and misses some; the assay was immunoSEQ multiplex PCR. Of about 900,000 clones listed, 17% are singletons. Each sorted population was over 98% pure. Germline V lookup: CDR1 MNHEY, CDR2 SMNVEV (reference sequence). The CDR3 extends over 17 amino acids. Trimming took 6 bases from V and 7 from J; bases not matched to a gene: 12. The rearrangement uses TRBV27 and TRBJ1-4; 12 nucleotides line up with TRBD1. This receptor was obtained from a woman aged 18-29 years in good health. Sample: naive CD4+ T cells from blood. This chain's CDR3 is CASSPGTGGSGREKLFF. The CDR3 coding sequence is TGTGCCAGCAGCCCCGGGACAGGGGGCTCTGGGCGTGAAAAACTGTTTTTT.